The source of this T cell receptor beta chain is a study of human thymus T cells. The study's findings and limits: Thymic and blood repertoires appeared to display a bias in their usage of V and J genes.

About this clone itself: Its target is unknown.

Method: immunoSEQ multiplex PCR; TCRdb's copy keeps in-frame clones and lacks some. The table records 35,000 to 55,000 clones, nearly 95% of them present only once. Germline assignment: CDR1 MNHNY and CDR2 SVGAGI (reference sequence). CDR3 length: 12 residues. Trimming removed 6 bases from V and 13 bases from J; junction bases left unmatched: 9. The source of this sequence is a boy less than two years old with a congenital heart defect but otherwise immunologically healthy. Sequencing was done on a sample of blood. The chain employs TRBV6-6 and TRBJ2-1, with 7 bases matching TRBD1. This chain's CDR3 is CASSRLTGAQFF. Here the CDR3 DNA reads TGTGCCAGCAGCCGGTTAACAGGGGCTCAGTTCTTC.